These T cell receptor beta chains were read from a single sample in a study of identical twins. From the 5' RACE reads, TCRdb called clonotypes with MiXCR, one entry per CDR3 protein. The data contain 450,000 or so distinct CDR3 sequences, approximately 15% of them singletons. This sample was shared with a second study, whose subject was yellow fever vaccine responses in identical twins.

Sequences were obtained from CD4+ T cells sorted from blood. These receptors all come from a woman aged 18-29 years in good health. The CDR3 runs from the conserved cysteine through the conserved F or W. Fields, in order: D gene, V gene, clone size, J gene, CDR3 DNA, CDR3 protein. A D gene is named only where the DNA matches it firmly. Clone size is not always given. Where it is, it says once, few, many or a class for expanded clones.

D: .
V: TRBV30
size: .
J: TRBJ2-7
DNA: TGTGCCTGGAGGAGACCGGGACAAACCTACGAGCAGTACTTC
CDR3: CAWRRPGQTYEQYF

D: .
V: TRBV11-2
size: .
J: TRBJ2-1
DNA: TGTGCCAGCAGCCCCACTACTAGGGGGGATGAGCAGTTCTTC
CDR3: CASSPTTRGDEQFF

D: .
V: TRBV4-2
size: few
J: TRBJ2-3
DNA: TGTGCCAGCAGCCAGCCCCTTGCTGGAGTCGCAGATACGCAGTATTTT
CDR3: CASSQPLAGVADTQYF

D: .
V: TRBV12-3/TRBV12-4
size: many
J: TRBJ2-2
DNA: TGTGCCAGCAGATACACTAGAACCGGGGAGCTGTTTTTT
CDR3: CASRYTRTGELFF

D: .
V: TRBV3-1
size: few
J: TRBJ2-7
DNA: TGTGCCAGCAGCCAAAATACTGGGGTGAGCGAGCAGTACTTC
CDR3: CASSQNTGVSEQYF

D: TRBD1
V: TRBV20-1
size: .
J: TRBJ2-7
DNA: TGCAGTGCTAGAGATCAGACAGGGGGTTCTTCCTACGAGCAGTACTTC
CDR3: CSARDQTGGSSYEQYF

D: .
V: TRBV24-1
size: few
J: TRBJ2-7
DNA: TGTGCCACCAGTGAATCGGGGAGTTCCTACGAGCAGTACTTC
CDR3: CATSESGSSYEQYF

D: .
V: TRBV3-1
size: .
J: TRBJ1-5
DNA: TGTGCCACCAGCCCAGCCGGAGGAACCGGCAATCAGCCCCAGCATTTT
CDR3: CATSPAGGTGNQPQHF

D: TRBD1
V: TRBV11-2
size: .
J: TRBJ1-6
DNA: TGTGCCAGCAGCTTTACAGGGGTATGGAATTCACCCCTCCACTTT
CDR3: CASSFTGVWNSPLHF

D: .
V: TRBV7-3
size: .
J: TRBJ1-4
DNA: TGTGCCAGCAGCTTATCAGGACAGCCTAATGAAAAACTGTTTTTT
CDR3: CASSLSGQPNEKLFF

D: TRBD2
V: TRBV7-2
size: .
J: TRBJ2-1
DNA: TGTGCCAGCAGCTTAGTAGCGGGGGGATTCAATGAGCAGTTCTTC
CDR3: CASSLVAGGFNEQFF

D: .
V: TRBV12-3/TRBV12-4
size: .
J: TRBJ2-2
DNA: TGTGCCAGCAGTAGGGGGGGCAGGGAGCGCGCCGGGGAGCTGTTTTTT
CDR3: CASSRGGRERAGELFF

D: TRBD2
V: TRBV29-1
size: .
J: TRBJ2-1
DNA: TGCAGCGCTGGGTGGGAAGCGGGAGTTGAGCAGTTCTTC
CDR3: CSAGWEAGVEQFF

D: TRBD1
V: TRBV7-2
size: few
J: TRBJ1-5
DNA: TGTGCCAGCAGCAGAGAGGGACAGAGGGATCAGCCCCAGCATTTT
CDR3: CASSREGQRDQPQHF

D: TRBD2
V: TRBV5-6
size: .
J: TRBJ2-5
DNA: TGTGCCAGCAGCTTGGACCAGCGGGAGCGGCAAGAGACCCAGTACTTC
CDR3: CASSLDQRERQETQYF

D: .
V: TRBV7-2
size: .
J: TRBJ1-1
DNA: TGTGCCAGCAGCCAATTACTGGGGGTTGAAGCTTTCTTT
CDR3: CASSQLLGVEAFF

D: TRBD1
V: TRBV30
size: few
J: TRBJ1-1
DNA: TGTGCCTGGAACAGGGGTTTGAACACTGAAGCTTTCTTT
CDR3: CAWNRGLNTEAFF

D: TRBD2
V: TRBV5-1
size: few
J: TRBJ2-1
DNA: TGCGCCAGCAGCTTGGTCGCCCTAGCGGGGGGGAAAATCTACAATGAGCAGTTCTTC
CDR3: CASSLVALAGGKIYNEQFF

D: .
V: TRBV20-1
size: .
J: TRBJ1-4
DNA: TGCAGTGCTAGAGACGCAACTAATGAAAAACTGTTTTTT
CDR3: CSARDATNEKLFF

D: TRBD1
V: TRBV6-1
size: .
J: TRBJ1-2
DNA: TGTGCCAACAAAGCAACAGGGGGATATGGCTACACCTTC
CDR3: CANKATGGYGYTF

D: TRBD1
V: TRBV6-2/TRBV6-3
size: .
J: TRBJ2-5
DNA: TGTGCCAGCAGGGACCGGGACAGGGGACAAGAGACCCAGTACTTC
CDR3: CASRDRDRGQETQYF

D: TRBD2
V: TRBV20-1
size: .
J: TRBJ2-1
DNA: TGCAGTGCTTACCCTCTTAGCGGGGCATACAATGAGCAGTTCTTC
CDR3: CSAYPLSGAYNEQFF

D: TRBD1
V: TRBV25-1
size: .
J: TRBJ2-3
DNA: TGTGCCAGCAGTGAAGACGTCAGGGGGTTCACAGATACGCAGTATTTT
CDR3: CASSEDVRGFTDTQYF

D: .
V: TRBV5-1
size: .
J: TRBJ2-3
DNA: TGCGCCAGCAGCCACGGGGCCAGGCCTCCTAGCACAGATACGCAGTATTTT
CDR3: CASSHGARPPSTDTQYF

D: .
V: TRBV7-9
size: few
J: TRBJ2-1
DNA: TGTGCCAGCAGCCGCCGGATCCGCGACGATGAGCAGTTCTTC
CDR3: CASSRRIRDDEQFF

D: TRBD2
V: TRBV7-2
size: .
J: TRBJ2-5
DNA: TGTGCCAGCAGCCTAAACCTCAGCGGGGCCCAGTACTTC
CDR3: CASSLNLSGAQYF

D: .
V: TRBV29-1
size: .
J: TRBJ2-1
DNA: TGCAGCGTGGGTGATTCCAGGGGCTATGAGCAGTTCTTC
CDR3: CSVGDSRGYEQFF

D: TRBD2
V: TRBV6-4
size: few
J: TRBJ2-2
DNA: TGTGCCAGCAGTGCGAGGGAGGGCACCGGGGAGCTGTTTTTT
CDR3: CASSAREGTGELFF

D: .
V: TRBV28
size: .
J: TRBJ2-7
DNA: TGTGCCAGCAGTATCGAACAGGCAGAGCAGTACTTC
CDR3: CASSIEQAEQYF